What follows describes a single TCR beta chain. Germline CDR1 reads MNHEY; CDR2 reads SVGAGI. Between the trimmed V and J ends, which lost 8 bases and 5 bases, there was a span of 19 bases. The CDR3 is 14 residues long. This specimen belongs to a study of T cell clonotyping in hematopoietic cell transplantation. Whole-study context: Recipient samples before transplant were obtained post-cytoreduction.

TCRdb's table, derived via immunoSEQ multiplex PCR, lists solely in-frame clones and lacks some. The table lists tens of thousands of clones, almost 97% of them singletons. Time point given: recipient sample about 28 days before transplant, after cytoreduction. The rearrangement uses TRBV6-5 and TRBJ2-7; D might be TRBD1 or TRBD2, each matching 6 bases. The specimen comprised peripheral blood mononuclear cells, sampled before stem cell transplant. This TCR came from a woman in her forties or fifties with acute myeloid leukemia. Some clones in this sample may be carry-over from other donors' samples. The CDR3: CASRLTGASNEQYF. The DNA of the CDR3 is TGTGCCAGCCGATTAACGGGGGCTTCAAACGAGCAGTACTTC.